This T cell receptor (beta chain) was recorded in a study of cytomegalovirus exposure and HLA in healthy donors. PCR involved 60 Vbeta and 13 Jbeta primers. Sequencing used immunoSEQ multiplex PCR; TCRdb keeps in-frame clones, though not all of them. The sample gives about 73,000 clones, roughly 71% of which show up once; roughly 12% is in the top ten. The germline V and J ends were trimmed by 3 bases and 0 bases, with 7 bases remaining between them. Germline values: CDR1 SGHRS, CDR2 YFSETQ. The CDR3 loop spans 13 amino acids. The receptor was isolated from a man aged 65 to 85 in good health and CMV-seronegative. Sequencing was performed on PBMCs. The rearrangement links TRBV5-1 to TRBJ2-7, with TRBD1 as a possible D gene (6 bases). CDR3 sequence: CASSWDISYEQYF. The DNA of the CDR3 is TGCGCCAGCAGCTGGGACATCTCCTACGAGCAGTACTTC.